A single sample is the source of the 9 T cell receptor beta chains below, sequenced in a study of tumor-infiltrating lymphocytes in primary liver carcinoma. A primer matching the constant region was used to make TCR beta cDNA from 500 ng of total RNA. Sequencing libraries for TCR beta derived from three nested multiplex PCR rounds that used slightly modified ARM-PCR. TRBV1-TRBV30 forward primers paired with a C-beta reverse primer were used in the first two PCR rounds, which ran approximately 10 cycles each. TCRdb reanalysed the multiplex PCR reads using MiXCR and keeps one entry per CDR3 protein. This repertoire shows approximately 45,000 distinct CDR3 sequences, approximately 82% found once; its top ten account for around 40%. The study co-extracted DNA and RNA from 20-30 mg of unsorted bulk tissue. The material sequenced was tumor-adjacent normal liver tissue. The receptors derive from a woman aged 25-40 years with primary liver carcinoma and hepatitis B virus infection.

As regards this clonotype: The germline gene is not matched at one end of the junction; a read error may be the cause. The chain recombines TRBV6-1 with TRBJ2-2; TRBD2 is a possible D gene (5 bases). Germline CDR1 and CDR2: MNHNS and SASEGT. The CDR3 contains 15 residues. CDR3 amino acids: CASIEGDSNAGELFF. Here the CDR3 DNA reads TGTGCCAGCATAGAGGGAGATTCGAACGCCGGGGAGCTGTTTTTC.

As concerns this clonotype: The CDR3 does not close with the conserved phenylalanine or tryptophan, likely indicating a read error. Because the CDR3's place on the DNA is in doubt, the DNA is left out and the CDR3 is given as listed by TCRdb. The chain links TRBV4-1 to TRBJ2-5; whether TRBD1, the table's D call, matches the DNA was not checked. The CDR3 contains 15 residues when both ends are counted. CDR1 and CDR2 from the germline V gene are MGHRA and YSYEKL. The CDR3 sequence: CASSQGVAEERDPVL.

J is TRBJ1-1 and V is TRBV29-1; D might be TRBD1 (5 bases). Germline CDR1 and CDR2: SQVTM and ANQGSEA. The CDR3 spans 13 residues. CDR3 protein: CGGTRHLNTEAFF. The CDR3 nucleotides read TGCGGCGGGACGCGACACTTGAACACTGAAGCTTTCTTT.

This chain joins TRBV6-2 or TRBV6-3 and TRBJ2-7, with TRBD2 matching 9 bases. The CDR3 is 16 amino acids. Germline CDR1 reads MNHEY; CDR2 reads SVGEGT. The CDR3 protein is CVTETTGTSKSYEQYF. The CDR3 coding sequence is TGTGTCACTGAGACTACAGGGACTAGCAAGTCCTACGAGCAGTACTTC.

Ten or more counts support this clonotype. This chain's CDR3 is CASSGLTGWQPQHF. The CDR3 bases are TGTGCCAGCAGTGGTCTTACAGGGTGGCAGCCCCAGCATTTT. The rearrangement uses TRBV6-1 and TRBJ1-5, with D maybe TRBD1 (6 bases). The V and J ends lost 4 bases and 7 bases respectively, with 14 bases between them. Germline V gene data show CDR1 as MNHNS and CDR2 as SASEGT. This CDR3 has 14 amino acids.

The rearrangement links TRBV11-2 to TRBJ2-1, with D uncertain. The CDR3 sequence is 13 residues long. The V end lost 2 bases, the J end lost 6 bases, and 8 bases lay between the germline ends. Germline CDR1 and CDR2: SGHAT and FQNNGV. The CDR3 sequence is CASSLKSGNEQFF. CDR3 sequence (DNA): TGTGCCAGCAGCTTAAAAAGTGGCAATGAGCAGTTCTTC.

The chain uses TRBV7-8 and TRBJ2-7; D uncertain. The CDR3 length is 16 residues. Trimming shortened V by 5 bases and J by 4 bases, and 21 bases separated the two germline ends. From germline, CDR1 is SGHVS and CDR2 FQNEAQ. The CDR3 spells CASSAPLGLVLYEQYF. The DNA for the CDR3 is TGTGCCAGCAGCGCCCCCCTGGGCCTCGTCCTATACGAGCAGTACTTC.

Details on this clonotype: The junction does not match germline at one end; this may be a read error. The chain joins TRBV6-2 or TRBV6-3 to TRBJ1-1; unclear D gene. Germline V CDR1 and CDR2: MNHEY, SVGEGT. The CDR3 length is 15 residues. The chain's CDR3 is CASSYPEAGRTEALF. In nucleotides, the CDR3 is TGTGCCAGCAGTTACCCAGAGGCAGGTCGGACTGAAGCTCTCTTT.

Worth noting for this clonotype: The germline gene is not matched at one end of the junction; a read error may be the cause. The genes are TRBV11-2 and TRBJ2-3; a possible D gene is TRBD2 (5 bases). CDR1 is SGHAT, CDR2 FQNNGV, per germline. The CDR3 is made up of 16 amino acids. Here the CDR3 DNA reads TGTGCTAGCAGCCTAGGTCTCCTAGCCTGCACAGATACGCAGTATTTT. Residues: CASSLGLLACTDTQYF.